The T cell receptor (beta chain) described here comes from a study of T-cell memory formation after mild COVID-19. Study context: Largely donor-specific sequence clusters came from a couple of donors.

TCRdb passed the 5' RACE reads through MiXCR, listing each CDR3 protein once. This sample carries around 450,000 distinct CDR3 sequences, 20% of them seen once, and the ten largest clones take approximately 8.1%. Study-level points and caveats: Researchers found some responding clones in pre-infection memory, a sign that cross-reactive memory joined. The study found contracting CD4+ clones mainly in CM and EM and contracting CD8+ clones in EMRA.

Notes on this clonotype: Antigen unknown.

The receptor comes from an adult woman who had mild COVID-19 (a few samples of this study predate the infection). Cell type and time point are not known. The sequenced sample was PBMCs or a T cell subset sorted from them (not recorded which).

The CDR3 DNA is TGTGCCAGCAGTCCCCCCCCGGTGCAGCGAAAGATCAATGAGCAGTTCTTC. Its translation is CASSPPPVQRKINEQFF. The J gene is TRBJ2-1, the V gene TRBV12-3 or TRBV12-4; D is undetermined. The V end lost 5 bases, the J end lost 6 bases, and 23 bases lay between the germline ends. The CDR3 sequence is 17 residues long.